This T cell receptor beta chain was captured by sequencing in a study of blood T cells in healthy people across ages (dated by TCRdb to about 2015). Regarding the study in general: In model experiments, template switching captured roughly one uniquely barcoded TCR beta cDNA molecule for every two T cells. To track age-related changes in TCR beta repertoire diversity, the study relied on deep sequencing normalized with unique cDNA molecular identifiers. Four age groups were formed from the donors: young (average approximately 15 years), middle-aged (around 37), aged (about 62) and long-lived (approximately 80). To avoid experimental bias, donors of different ages were randomly spread across the sequencing lanes. The study analyzed two additional independent replicas of 1 million unique cDNA reads from the same blood draw for two donors, one aged 18 to 30 and one aged 80 or older.

Details on this clonotype: Its antigen is currently not known. Base qualities are not at hand, and no much larger clone is one base apart.

Trimming costs V 8 bases and J 0 bases, and their ends lie 12 bases apart. Measured from the cysteine to the phenylalanine, the CDR3 is 14 residues long. The kept DNA is CDR3 alone, 42 bases in frame from the first base. Per the germline V gene, MDHEN is the CDR1 and SYDVKM is the CDR2. Summary of the overall study and its limitations: Donor CMV infection status was unknown, potentially confounding age-related changes in expanded clonotypes. Bulk unsorted PBMC profiling prevented conclusive comparison of naive and antigen-experienced compartments. Estimates of total diversity based on one million sequenced T cells were regarded as lower bounds and as underestimates. Observed TCR beta diversity correlated strongly with the percentage of naive T cells measured by flow cytometry. As age increased, observed TCR beta diversity per million T cells dropped in a roughly linear way, and a significant reduction was already evident by age roughly 40. Compared with the aged group, more naive CD4+ T cells, fewer expanded clones and increased TCR diversity were shown by the long-lived group, suggesting age selection.

Library preparation used 5' RACE. The data were produced on an Illumina HiSeq 2500. A second PCR of roughly 7 to 11 cycles was performed with a sample-barcoded 5' primer and a J-beta primer mix. A unique molecular identifier was introduced onto each TCR beta cDNA molecule by a template-switch 5' adaptor carrying 12 random nucleotides. At least 3 million CDR3-containing paired-end reads were obtained from each sample. First-strand cDNA synthesis was performed from all RNA using the Mint cDNA synthesis kit, with priming by a TRBC-specific oligonucleotide. Following uracil-DNA glycosylase treatment, a first 18-cycle PCR with universal primers M1SS and BC2_uni_R was performed on all cDNA. The paper's processing steps were these. For normalization, 1 million high-quality reads, each with a distinct molecular identifier, were randomly selected from each sample. Reads sharing molecular identifiers were discarded rather than binned into consensus sequences. MiTCR, set to a Q25 quality threshold and the strictest error-elimination algorithm, was used for CDR3 identification, clonotype clustering and error correction. Lower-bound total TCR beta diversity was estimated with a nonparametric unseen species model using Euler transformation. In-frame beta chains were kept once TCRdb had trimmed the public reads at Q25 with fastp and called clones with MiXCR. Identical CDR3 proteins give one entry, which carries the most common genes and DNA. These V and J calls are TCRdb output, not the study's own analysis. The sample table records about 830,000 distinct CDR3 sequences; approximately 59% of these occur just once. About a quarter of the sample lies in the top ten.

Systemically healthy Caucasian individuals from Russia, roughly 40 in total and aged roughly 6 to 100 years, were included as donors. Approximately 9 milliliters of peripheral blood were collected from each donor into EDTA-treated Vacutainer tubes. Ficoll-Paque density-gradient centrifugation was used to isolate PBMCs, with at least 6.5 million per sample. Total RNA, at least 5 micrograms per sample, was extracted from PBMCs with Trizol reagent. The percentages of naive CD45RAhigh/CD27high T cells were determined by flow cytometry on a PBMC aliquot from every donor. The sequenced sample consisted of blood. The chain is assembled from TRBV28 and TRBJ2-3; the D gene cannot be resolved reliably. The clonotype was recovered from a man aged 30-40 years in good health. The CDR3 has the sequence CASGLSSSTDTQYF. At the DNA level, the sequence is TGTGCCAGCGGCCTGAGCTCTAGCACAGATACGCAGTATTTT.